Given below is one TCR beta chain in context. This specimen comes from a study of beta chain features in type 1 diabetes. Study-level information: On cell yields, gender and age, patients and healthy donors were similar.

This CDR3 region has 16 residues. Sequencing targeted expressed TCRB transcripts, as all isolated RNA had been reverse transcribed. TCRdb's copy holds only in-frame clones and misses some; the assay was immunoSEQ multiplex PCR. The sample has approximately 340,000 clones, roughly 16% seen once; the top ten hold 0.019%. Sorted populations all had greater than 98% purity. The sequenced sample was naive CD4+ T cells from blood. The receptor was derived from a young woman in good health. The chain employs TRBV21-1 and TRBJ1-5; the tabulated D call, TRBD1, remains unverified against the DNA. TRBV21-1 is assigned pseudogene status. The CDR3 here is CASSWGEDRGNQPQHF. CDR3 nucleotides: TGTGCCAGCAGCTGGGGAGAGGACAGGGGCAATCAGCCCCAGCATTTT.